This TCR beta chain was recorded in a study of T cell repertoires in cytomegalovirus infection. Study summary: Public TCR beta signature analysis indicated the presence of both CMV infection and matching HLA type.

Broader study findings: Identification of carriers of CMV plus the relevant HLA was performed using cumulative public TCR beta family frequency. HLA-C-restricted, CMV-specific TCR beta clonotypes were dominant ex vivo.

TCRdb itself ran the reads through MiXCR, one entry per CDR3 protein. Seen here are roughly 230,000 distinct CDR3 sequences, 5% to 8.5% observed once, and the top ten hold more than 5.5%. This clonotype has a count of ten or more. The target antigen is unknown. V was trimmed by 2 bases and J by 0 bases, leaving 17 bases between them. Germline values: CDR1 MNHEY, CDR2 SVGEGT. The length of the CDR3 is 18 residues. Sequences were obtained from PBMCs. This TCR derives from a human donor in good health (CMV status not recorded). Some clones in this sample may be carry-over from other donors' samples. The chain is built from TRBV6-2 or TRBV6-3 and TRBJ1-5; D unclear. The CDR3 protein is CASSYPGLRKDSNQPQHF. The CDR3 nucleotides are TGTGCCAGCAGTTACCCCGGCCTCAGGAAAGATAGCAATCAGCCCCAGCATTTT.